This T cell receptor (beta chain) was profiled in a study of regulatory T cells in long-lasting Graves disease. The time point: newly diagnosed GD, antithyroid drugs for less than 3 months. The TCR library used RNA extracted from PBMCs. CDR3 size: 13 residues. V was cut by 7 bases and J by 3 bases, with 9 bases left in between. Both iRepertoire HTBI primers and Arm-PCR of CDR3 regions were used to build the TCR beta libraries. TCRdb reprocessed the multiplex PCR reads with MiXCR, giving one entry per CDR3 protein. Altogether more than 300,000 distinct CDR3 sequences are present, 15% to 19% being singletons, with the ten largest covering 22%. This clonotype was seen many times.

This sequence was found in a female donor with Graves disease. J is TRBJ2-2 and V is TRBV12-3 or TRBV12-4; no clear D. The sequencing here drew on peripheral blood mononuclear cells (PBMCs), taken at new diagnosis, from a patient treated with antithyroid drugs. CDR3 sequence: CASKSSYTGELFF. The CDR3 nucleotides read TGTGCCAGCAAGAGTAGCTACACCGGGGAGCTGTTTTTT.